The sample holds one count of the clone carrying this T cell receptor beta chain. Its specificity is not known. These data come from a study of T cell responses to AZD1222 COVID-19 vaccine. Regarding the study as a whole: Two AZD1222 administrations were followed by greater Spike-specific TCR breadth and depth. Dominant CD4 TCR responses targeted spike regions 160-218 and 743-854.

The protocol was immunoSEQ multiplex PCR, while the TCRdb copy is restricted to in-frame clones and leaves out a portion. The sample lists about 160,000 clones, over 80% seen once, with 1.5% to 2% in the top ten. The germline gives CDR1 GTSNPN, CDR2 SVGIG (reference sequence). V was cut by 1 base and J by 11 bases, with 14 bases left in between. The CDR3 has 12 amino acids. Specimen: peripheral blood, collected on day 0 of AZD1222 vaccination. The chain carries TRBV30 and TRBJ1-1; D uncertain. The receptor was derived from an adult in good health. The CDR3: CAWSDLPGFAFF. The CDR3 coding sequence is TGTGCCTGGAGTGACCTTCCGGGTTTCGCTTTCTTT.